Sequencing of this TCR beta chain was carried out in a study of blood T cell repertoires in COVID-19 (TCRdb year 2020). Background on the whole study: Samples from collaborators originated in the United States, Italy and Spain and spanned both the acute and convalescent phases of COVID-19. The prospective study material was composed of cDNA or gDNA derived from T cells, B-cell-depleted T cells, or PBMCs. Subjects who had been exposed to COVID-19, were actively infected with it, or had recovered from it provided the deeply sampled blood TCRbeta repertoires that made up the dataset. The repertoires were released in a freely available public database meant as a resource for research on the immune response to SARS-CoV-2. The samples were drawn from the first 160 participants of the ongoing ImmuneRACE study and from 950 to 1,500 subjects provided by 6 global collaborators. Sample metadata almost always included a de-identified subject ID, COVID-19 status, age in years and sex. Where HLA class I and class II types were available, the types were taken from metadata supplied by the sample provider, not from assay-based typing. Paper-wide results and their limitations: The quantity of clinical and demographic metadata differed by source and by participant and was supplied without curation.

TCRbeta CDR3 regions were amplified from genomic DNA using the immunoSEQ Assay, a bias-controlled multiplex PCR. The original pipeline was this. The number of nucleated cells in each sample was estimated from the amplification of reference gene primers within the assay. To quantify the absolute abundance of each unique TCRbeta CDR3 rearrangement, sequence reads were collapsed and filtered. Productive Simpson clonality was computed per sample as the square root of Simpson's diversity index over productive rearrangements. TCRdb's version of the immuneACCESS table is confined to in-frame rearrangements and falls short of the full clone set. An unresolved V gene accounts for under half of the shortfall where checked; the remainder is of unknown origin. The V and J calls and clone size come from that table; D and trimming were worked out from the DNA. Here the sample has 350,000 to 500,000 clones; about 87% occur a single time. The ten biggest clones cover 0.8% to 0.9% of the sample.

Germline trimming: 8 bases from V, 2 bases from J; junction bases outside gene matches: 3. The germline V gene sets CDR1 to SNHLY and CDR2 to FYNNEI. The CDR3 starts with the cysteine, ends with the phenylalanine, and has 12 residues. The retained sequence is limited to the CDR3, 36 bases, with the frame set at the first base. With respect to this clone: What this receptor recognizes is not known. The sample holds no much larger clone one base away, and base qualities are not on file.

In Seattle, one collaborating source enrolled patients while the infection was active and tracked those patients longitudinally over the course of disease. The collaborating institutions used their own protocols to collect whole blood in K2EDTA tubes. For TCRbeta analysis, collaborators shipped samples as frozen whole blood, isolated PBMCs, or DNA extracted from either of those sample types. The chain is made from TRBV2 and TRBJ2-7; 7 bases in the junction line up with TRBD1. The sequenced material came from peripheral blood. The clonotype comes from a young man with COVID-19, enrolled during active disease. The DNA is TGTGCCAGCTGGGACAGCACCTACGAGCAGTACTTC. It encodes CASWDSTYEQYF.